This T cell receptor beta chain is drawn from a study of blood T cells in healthy people across ages. This clonotype was observed many times. Its antigen is unidentified. Study findings and constraints: The long-lived group displayed more naive CD4+ cells, plus higher diversity, than the aged donors did. Strong correlation linked observed beta diversity and percent naive T cells. Naive and antigen-experienced cells were not separated, limiting conclusive comparison.

Looked up from germline, CDR1 is MNHEY and CDR2 is SMNVEV (reference sequence). The CDR3 runs 14 residues. The V gene end was trimmed by 5 bases and the J gene end by 4 bases; junction bases not matched to a gene: 4. Primed by a sample-barcoded 5' primer and a J-beta primer mix, a second PCR proceeded for 7 to 11 cycles. TCRdb re-derived calls from the 5' RACE reads in MiXCR, one entry per CDR3 protein. The table shows some 1.6 million distinct CDR3 sequences, with roughly 30% occurring only once. The chain uses TRBV27 and TRBJ2-7; TRBD2 matches 11 bases. This TCR was recovered from a woman aged 25 to 39 in good health. Sequenced input: blood. CDR3 nucleotides: TGTGCCAGCAGTCCACTAGCGGGAGAGTACGAGCAGTACTTC. Residues: CASSPLAGEYEQYF.